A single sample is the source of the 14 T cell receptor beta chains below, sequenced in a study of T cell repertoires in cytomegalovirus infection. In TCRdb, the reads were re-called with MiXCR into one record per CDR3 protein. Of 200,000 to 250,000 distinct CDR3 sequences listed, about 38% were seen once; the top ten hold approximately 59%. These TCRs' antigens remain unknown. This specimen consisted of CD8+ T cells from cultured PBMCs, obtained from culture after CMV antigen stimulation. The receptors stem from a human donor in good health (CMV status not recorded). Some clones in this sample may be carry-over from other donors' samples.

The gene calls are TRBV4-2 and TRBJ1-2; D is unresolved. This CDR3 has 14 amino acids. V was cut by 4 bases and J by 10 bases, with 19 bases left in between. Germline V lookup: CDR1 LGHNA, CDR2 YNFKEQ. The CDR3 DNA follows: TGTGCCAGCAGCCCCGGAGACCACTGGATATACTACACCTTC. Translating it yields CASSPGDHWIYYTF.

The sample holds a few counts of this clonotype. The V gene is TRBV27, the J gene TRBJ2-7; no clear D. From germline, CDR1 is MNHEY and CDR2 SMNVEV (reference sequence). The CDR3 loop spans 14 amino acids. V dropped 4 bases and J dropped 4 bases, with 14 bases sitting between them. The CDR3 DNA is TGTGCCAGCAGTTCAAACCCATCCGTTTACGAGCAGTACTTC. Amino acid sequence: CASSSNPSVYEQYF.

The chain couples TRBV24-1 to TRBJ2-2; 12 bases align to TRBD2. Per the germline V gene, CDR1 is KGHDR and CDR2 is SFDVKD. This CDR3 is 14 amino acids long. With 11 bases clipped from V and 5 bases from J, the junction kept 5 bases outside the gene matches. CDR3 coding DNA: TGTGCCAGCTCCGGGACTAGCGGGACCGGGGAGCTGTTTTTT. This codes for CASSGTSGTGELFF.

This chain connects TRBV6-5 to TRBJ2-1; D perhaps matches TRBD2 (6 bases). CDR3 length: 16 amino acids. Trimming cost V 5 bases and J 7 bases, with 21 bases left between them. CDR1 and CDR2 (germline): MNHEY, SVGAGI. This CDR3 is CASSRDITGGTNEQFF. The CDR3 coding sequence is TGTGCCAGCAGTCGTGATATTACAGGCGGGACTAATGAGCAGTTCTTC.

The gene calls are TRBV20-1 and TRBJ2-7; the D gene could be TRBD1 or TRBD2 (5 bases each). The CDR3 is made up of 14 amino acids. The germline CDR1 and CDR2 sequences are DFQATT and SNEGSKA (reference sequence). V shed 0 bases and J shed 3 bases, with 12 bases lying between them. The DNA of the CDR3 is TGCAGTGCTAGAGAGGGACCTGCCGTCTACGAGCAGTACTTC. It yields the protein CSAREGPAVYEQYF.

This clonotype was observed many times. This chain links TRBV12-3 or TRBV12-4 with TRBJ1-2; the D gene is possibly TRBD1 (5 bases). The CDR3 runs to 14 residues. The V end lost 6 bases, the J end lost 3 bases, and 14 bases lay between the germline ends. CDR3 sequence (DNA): TGTGCCAGCAGGGGGGTCAACGGCGACTATGGCTACACCTTC. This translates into CASRGVNGDYGYTF.

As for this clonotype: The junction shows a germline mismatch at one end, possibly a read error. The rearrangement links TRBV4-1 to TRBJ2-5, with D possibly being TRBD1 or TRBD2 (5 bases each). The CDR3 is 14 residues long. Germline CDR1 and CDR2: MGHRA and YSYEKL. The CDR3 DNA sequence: TGTGCCAGCAGCCAATGGGACCACGGTGAGACCCAGTACTTC. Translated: CASSQWDHGETQYF.

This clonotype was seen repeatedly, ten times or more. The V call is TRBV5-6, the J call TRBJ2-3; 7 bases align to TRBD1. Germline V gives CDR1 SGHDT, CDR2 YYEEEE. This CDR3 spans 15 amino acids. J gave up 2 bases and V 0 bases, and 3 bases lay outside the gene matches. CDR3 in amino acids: CASSLAGQLTDTQYF. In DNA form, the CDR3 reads TGTGCCAGCAGCTTGGCGGGACAGCTCACAGATACGCAGTATTTT.

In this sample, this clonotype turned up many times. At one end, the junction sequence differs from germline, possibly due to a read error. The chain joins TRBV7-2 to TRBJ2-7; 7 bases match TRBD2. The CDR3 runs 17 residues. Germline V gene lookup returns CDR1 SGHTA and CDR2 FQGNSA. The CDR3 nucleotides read TGTGCCAGCAGCATAGCCCTAGCGGAGCGGGCTCTGAACGAGCAGTACTTC. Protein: CASSIALAERALNEQYF.

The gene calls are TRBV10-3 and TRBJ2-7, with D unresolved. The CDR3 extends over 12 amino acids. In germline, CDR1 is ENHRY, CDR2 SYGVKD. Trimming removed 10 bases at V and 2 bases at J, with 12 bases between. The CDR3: CATWSFAYEQYF. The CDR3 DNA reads TGTGCCACCTGGTCCTTTGCCTACGAGCAGTACTTC.

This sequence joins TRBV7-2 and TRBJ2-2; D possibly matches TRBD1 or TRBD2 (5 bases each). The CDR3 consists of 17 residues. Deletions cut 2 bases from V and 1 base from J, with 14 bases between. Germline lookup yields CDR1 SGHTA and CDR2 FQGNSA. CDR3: CASSLNSGTGNTGELFF. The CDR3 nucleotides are TGTGCCAGCAGCTTAAATTCCGGGACGGGGAACACCGGGGAGCTGTTTTTT.

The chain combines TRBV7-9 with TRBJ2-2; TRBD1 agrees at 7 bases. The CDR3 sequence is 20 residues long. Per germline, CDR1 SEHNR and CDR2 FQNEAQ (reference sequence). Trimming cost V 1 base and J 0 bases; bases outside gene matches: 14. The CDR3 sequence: CASSLGWKKQGKTNTGELFF. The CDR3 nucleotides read TGTGCCAGCAGCTTAGGGTGGAAAAAACAGGGGAAGACGAACACCGGGGAGCTGTTTTTT. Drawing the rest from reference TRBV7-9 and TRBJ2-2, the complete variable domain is DTGVSQNPRHKITKRGQNVTFRCDPISEHNRLYWYRQTLGQGPEFLTYFQNEAQLEKSRLLSDRFSAERPKGSFSTLEIQRTEQGDSAMYLCASSLGWKKQGKTNTGELFFGEGSRLTVL.

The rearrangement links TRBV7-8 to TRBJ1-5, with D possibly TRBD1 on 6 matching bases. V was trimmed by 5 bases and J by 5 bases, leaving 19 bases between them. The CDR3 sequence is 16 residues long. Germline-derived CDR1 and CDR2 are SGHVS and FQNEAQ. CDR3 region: CASSPKGSGVYQPQHF. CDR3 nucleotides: TGTGCCAGCAGCCCCAAGGGGTCAGGGGTATATCAGCCCCAGCATTTT. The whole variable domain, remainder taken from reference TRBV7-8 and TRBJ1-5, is GAGVSQSPRYKVAKRGQDVALRCDPISGHVSLFWYQQALGQGPEFLTYFQNEAQLDKSGLPSDRFFAERPEGSVSTLKIQRTQQEDSAVYLCASSPKGSGVYQPQHFGDGTRLSIL.

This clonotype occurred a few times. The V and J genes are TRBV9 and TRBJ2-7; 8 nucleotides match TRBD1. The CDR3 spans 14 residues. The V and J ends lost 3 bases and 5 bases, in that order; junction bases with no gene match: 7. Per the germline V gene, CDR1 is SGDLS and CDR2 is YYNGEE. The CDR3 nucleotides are TGTGCCAGCAGCGACCGGGACAGGCCGAACGAGCAGTACTTC. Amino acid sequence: CASSDRDRPNEQYF.